This TCR beta chain was found in a study of shared clonotypes between healthy human individuals. Findings and caveats of the study: A handful of donors shared 4.5% to 6.5% of their naive CD4 clonotypes.

CD4+ cells yielded CD45RA+ naive and CD45RA-negative memory subsets. Assay used: immunoSEQ multiplex PCR; TCRdb lists only in-frame clones, some missing. There are about 2.4 million clones in the sample; more than 85% occur only once, and more than 0.35% lies in the top ten. Germline CDR1 and CDR2: MGHRA and YSYEKL. The CDR3 loop spans 16 amino acids. After removal of 3 bases from V and 0 bases from J, the junction contained 1 base not matched to a gene. With regard to this clone: The target antigen is unknown.

Sequencing was done on a sample of naive CD4+ T cells from PBMCs. The subset was: CD45RA+ positively selected. The chain carries TRBV4-1 and TRBJ2-2; TRBD1 matches 10 bases. The receptor's source is a man aged 18 to 30 in good health. Some clones in this sample may be carry-over from other donors' samples. CDR3 residues: CASSHGTGANTGELFF. The CDR3 coding sequence is TGCGCCAGCAGCCACGGGACAGGGGCGAACACCGGGGAGCTGTTTTTT.